Each of the 10 T cell receptor beta chains below was sequenced from the same sample in a study of blood T cell dynamics during melanoma immunotherapy. Sequenced by immunoSEQ multiplex PCR; TCRdb stores in-frame clones only, minus some. The sample lists thousands of clones; 85% were seen once. Noted time point: week 3, after first cycle of checkpoint inhibitor. This specimen consisted of blood, obtained from a patient treated with checkpoint blockade. These receptors all come from a human donor with melanoma.

The chain is built from TRBV11-1 and TRBJ2-1; TRBD2 agrees at 8 bases. The V gene end was trimmed by 5 bases and the J gene end by 2 bases; junction bases not matched to a gene: 8. CDR3 size: 16 residues. CDR1 and CDR2 from the germline V gene are SGHAT and FQDESV (reference sequence). CDR3 bases: TGTGCCAGCAGCCCCCAGCGGGGGCCCGCCTACAATGAGCAGTTCTTC. Translating gives CASSPQRGPAYNEQFF.

The V call is TRBV19, the J call TRBJ1-5; TRBD1 matches 11 bases. Germline V CDR1 and CDR2: LNHDA, SQIVND (reference sequence). Trimming at V came to 5 bases and at J to 7 bases, leaving 7 bases not matched to a gene. The CDR3 runs 15 residues. The CDR3 bases are TGTGCCAGTAGTCTCGGGGGACAGGGGGACCAGCCCCAGCATTTT. It specifies CASSLGGQGDQPQHF.

The J gene is TRBJ1-2, the V gene TRBV9; D is unresolved. Per the germline V gene, CDR1 is SGDLS and CDR2 is YYNGEE. V was pared by 0 bases and J by 1 base, with 10 bases between. There are 15 residues in the CDR3. The CDR3 spells CASSVDWALNYGYTF. The CDR3 region has the DNA TGTGCCAGCAGCGTAGACTGGGCCCTTAACTATGGCTACACCTTC. Complete variable domain (other parts from reference TRBV9 and TRBJ1-2): DSGVTQTPKHLITATGQRVTLRCSPRSGDLSVYWYQQSLDQGLQFLIQYYNGEERAKGNILERFSAQQFPDLHSELNLSSLELGDSALYFCASSVDWALNYGYTFGSGTRLTVV.

This chain's CDR3 is CASSYSSGSSYEQYF. The CDR3 region has the DNA TGTGCCAGCAGTTACTCTAGCGGGAGCTCCTACGAGCAGTACTTC. The chain recombines TRBV6-5 with TRBJ2-5; 9 bases fit TRBD2. The end of the DNA aligns better with TRBJ2-7, so the J call may be wrong. The CDR3 sequence is 15 residues long. CDR1 and CDR2 from the germline V gene are MNHEY and SVGAGI.

The chain has TRBV4-1 and TRBJ1-2; no firm D call. CDR1 and CDR2 (germline): MGHRA, YSYEKL. V was trimmed by 0 bases and J by 1 base, leaving 15 bases between them. The CDR3 runs 17 residues. For the CDR3, the DNA is TGCGCCAGCAGCCAAGATTACTGGGGAGATTTTAACTATGGCTACACCTTC. It translates to CASSQDYWGDFNYGYTF.

The chain links TRBV6-1 to TRBJ1-1; D is possibly TRBD1 (6 bases). Per germline, CDR1 MNHNS and CDR2 SASEGT. V was shortened by 6 bases and J by 1 base, with 9 bases between the two germline ends. The CDR3 covers 13 residues. The CDR3 loop is CASREGENTEAFF. CDR3 in DNA: TGTGCCAGCAGAGAGGGGGAGAACACTGAAGCTTTCTTT.

The J gene is TRBJ1-2, the V gene TRBV7-9; D not certain. Germline lookup yields CDR1 SEHNR and CDR2 FQNEAQ (reference sequence). CDR3 length equals 11 residues. V was shortened by 5 bases and J by 6 bases, with 7 bases between the two germline ends. CDR3 DNA: TGTGCCAGCAGCCTAAGGGATGGCTACACCTTC. Translating gives CASSLRDGYTF.

This clone showed up just a few times. CDR3 in amino acids: CASSEKAGSTDTQYF. In nucleotides, the CDR3 is TGTGCCAGCAGTGAGAAAGCGGGGAGCACAGATACGCAGTATTTT. The chain combines TRBV6-4 with TRBJ2-3; 7 nucleotides align to TRBD2. Germline-derived CDR1 and CDR2 are MRHNA and SNTAGT. V gave up 3 bases and J gave up 0 bases; unmatched junction bases: 3. The length of the CDR3 is 15 residues.

The gene calls are TRBV7-8 and TRBJ1-2; D remains ambiguous. Per germline, CDR1 SGHVS and CDR2 FQNEAQ. The ends were cut back, 5 bases at V and 4 bases at J, with 17 bases in the middle. This CDR3 comprises 15 residues. The chain's CDR3 is CASSASSGRSYGYTF. In nucleotides, the CDR3 is TGTGCCAGCAGCGCCAGCTCCGGCAGATCCTATGGCTACACCTTC.

The chain links TRBV13 to TRBJ1-1; D uncertain. The length of the CDR3 is 17 residues. Germline CDR1 is PRHDT and CDR2 is FYEKMQ (reference sequence). The V and J ends lost 4 bases and 0 bases respectively, with 18 bases between them. The CDR3 region has the DNA TGTGCCAGCAGCTCCGGATTCAACCTGTTAATGAACACTGAAGCTTTCTTT. The encoded protein is CASSSGFNLLMNTEAFF.